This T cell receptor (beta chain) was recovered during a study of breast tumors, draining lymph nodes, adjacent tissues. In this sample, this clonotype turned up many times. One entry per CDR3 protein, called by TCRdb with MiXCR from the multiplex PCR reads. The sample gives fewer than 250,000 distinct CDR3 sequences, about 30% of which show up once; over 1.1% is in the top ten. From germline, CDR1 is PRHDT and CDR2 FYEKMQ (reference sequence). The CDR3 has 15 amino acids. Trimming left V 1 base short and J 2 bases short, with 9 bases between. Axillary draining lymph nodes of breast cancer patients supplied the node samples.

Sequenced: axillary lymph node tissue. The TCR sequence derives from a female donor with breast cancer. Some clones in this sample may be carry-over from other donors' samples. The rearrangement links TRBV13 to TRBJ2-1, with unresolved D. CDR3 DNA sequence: TGTGCCAGCAGCTTAGAGGGAAGGACCTACAATGAGCAGTTCTTC. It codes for CASSLEGRTYNEQFF.